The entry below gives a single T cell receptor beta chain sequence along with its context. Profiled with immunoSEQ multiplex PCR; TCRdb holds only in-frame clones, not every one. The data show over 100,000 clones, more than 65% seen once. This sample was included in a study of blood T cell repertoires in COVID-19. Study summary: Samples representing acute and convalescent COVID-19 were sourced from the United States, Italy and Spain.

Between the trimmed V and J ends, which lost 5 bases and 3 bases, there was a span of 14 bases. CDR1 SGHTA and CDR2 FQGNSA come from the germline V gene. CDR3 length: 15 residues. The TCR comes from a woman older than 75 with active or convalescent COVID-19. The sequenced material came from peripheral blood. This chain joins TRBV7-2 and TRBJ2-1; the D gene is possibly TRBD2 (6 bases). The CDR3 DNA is TGTGCCAGCAGCCCTCAGGGCGGGAACTACAATGAGCAGTTCTTC. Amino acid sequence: CASSPQGGNYNEQFF.